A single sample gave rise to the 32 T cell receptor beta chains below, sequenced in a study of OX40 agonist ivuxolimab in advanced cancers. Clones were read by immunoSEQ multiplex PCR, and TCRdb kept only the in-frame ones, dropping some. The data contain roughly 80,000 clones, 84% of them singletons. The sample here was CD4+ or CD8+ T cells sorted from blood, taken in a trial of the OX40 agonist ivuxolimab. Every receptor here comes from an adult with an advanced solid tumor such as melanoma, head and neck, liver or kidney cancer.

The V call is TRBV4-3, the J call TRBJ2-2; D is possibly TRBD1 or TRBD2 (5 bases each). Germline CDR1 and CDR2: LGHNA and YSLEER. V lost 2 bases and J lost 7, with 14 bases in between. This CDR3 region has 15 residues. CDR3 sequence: CASSQLRDRHGELFF. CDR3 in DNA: TGCGCCAGCAGCCAACTCCGGGACCGCCACGGGGAGCTGTTTTTT.

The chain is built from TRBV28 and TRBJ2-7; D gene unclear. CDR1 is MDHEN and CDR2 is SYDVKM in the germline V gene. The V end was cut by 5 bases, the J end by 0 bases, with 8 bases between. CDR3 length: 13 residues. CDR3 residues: CASSPPSSYEQYF. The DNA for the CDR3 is TGTGCCAGCAGTCCGCCCAGCTCCTACGAGCAGTACTTC.

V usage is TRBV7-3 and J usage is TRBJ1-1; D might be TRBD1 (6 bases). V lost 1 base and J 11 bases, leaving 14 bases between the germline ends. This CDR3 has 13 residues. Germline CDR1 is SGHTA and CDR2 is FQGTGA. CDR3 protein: CASSLIGQSYAFF. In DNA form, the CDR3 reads TGTGCCAGCAGCTTAATTGGACAGTCGTATGCTTTCTTT. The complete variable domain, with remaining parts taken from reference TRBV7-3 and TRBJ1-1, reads GAGVSQTPSNKVTEKGKYVELRCDPISGHTALYWYRQSLGQGPEFLIYFQGTGAADDSGLPNDRFFAVRPEGSVSTLKIQRTERGDSAVYLCASSLIGQSYAFFGQGTRLTVV.

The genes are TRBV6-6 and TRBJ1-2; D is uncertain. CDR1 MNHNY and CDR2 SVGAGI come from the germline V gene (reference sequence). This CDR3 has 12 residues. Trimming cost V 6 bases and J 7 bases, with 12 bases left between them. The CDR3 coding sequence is TGTGCCAGCAGCGACGCTCTGAGTGGCTACACCTTC. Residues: CASSDALSGYTF.

In nucleotides, the CDR3 is TGCGCCAGCAGCCAAGAACGGGGAAACACCATATATTTT. This codes for CASSQERGNTIYF. The chain recombines TRBV4-1 with TRBJ1-3; the D is unclear. There are 13 residues in the CDR3. Trimming cost V 0 bases and J 4 bases, with 4 bases left between them. Germline values: CDR1 MGHRA, CDR2 YSYEKL.

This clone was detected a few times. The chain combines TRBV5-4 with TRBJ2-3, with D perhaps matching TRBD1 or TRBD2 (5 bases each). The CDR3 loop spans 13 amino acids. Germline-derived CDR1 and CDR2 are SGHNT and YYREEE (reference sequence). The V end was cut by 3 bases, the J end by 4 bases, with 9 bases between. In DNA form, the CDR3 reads TGTGCCAGCAGCTACGGGGCCGCAGATACGCAGTATTTT. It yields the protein CASSYGAADTQYF.

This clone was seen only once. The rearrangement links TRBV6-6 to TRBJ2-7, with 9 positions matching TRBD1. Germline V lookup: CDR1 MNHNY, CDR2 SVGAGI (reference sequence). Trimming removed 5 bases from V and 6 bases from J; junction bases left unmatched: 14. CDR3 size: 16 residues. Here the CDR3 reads CASSPSSGTGTREQYF. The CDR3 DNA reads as TGTGCCAGCAGTCCATCTTCCGGGACAGGGACACGCGAGCAGTACTTC.

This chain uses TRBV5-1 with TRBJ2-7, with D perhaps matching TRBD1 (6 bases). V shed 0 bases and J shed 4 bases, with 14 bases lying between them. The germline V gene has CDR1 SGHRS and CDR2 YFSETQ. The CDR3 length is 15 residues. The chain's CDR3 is CASSLAGVGGYEQYF. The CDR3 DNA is TGCGCCAGCAGCTTGGCCGGGGTAGGGGGTTACGAGCAGTACTTC.

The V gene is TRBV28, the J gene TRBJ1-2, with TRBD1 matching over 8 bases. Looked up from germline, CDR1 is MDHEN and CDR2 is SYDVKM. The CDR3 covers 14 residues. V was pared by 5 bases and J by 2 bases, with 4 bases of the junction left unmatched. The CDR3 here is CASSLPGGNYGYTF. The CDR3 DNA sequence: TGTGCCAGCAGTCTGCCAGGGGGCAACTATGGCTACACCTTC.

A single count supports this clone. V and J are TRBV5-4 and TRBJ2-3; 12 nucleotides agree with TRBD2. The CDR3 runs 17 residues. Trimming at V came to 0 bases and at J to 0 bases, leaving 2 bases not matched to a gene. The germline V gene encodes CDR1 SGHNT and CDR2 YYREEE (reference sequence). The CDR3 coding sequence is TGTGCCAGCAGCTTGGATGGACTAGCGGGGAGCACAGATACGCAGTATTTT. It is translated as CASSLDGLAGSTDTQYF.

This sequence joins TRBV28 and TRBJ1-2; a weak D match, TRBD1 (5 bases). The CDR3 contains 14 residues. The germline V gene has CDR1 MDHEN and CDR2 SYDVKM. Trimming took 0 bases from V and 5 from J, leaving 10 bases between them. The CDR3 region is CASSLWGEGYGYTF. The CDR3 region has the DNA TGTGCCAGCAGTTTATGGGGGGAAGGGTATGGCTACACCTTC.

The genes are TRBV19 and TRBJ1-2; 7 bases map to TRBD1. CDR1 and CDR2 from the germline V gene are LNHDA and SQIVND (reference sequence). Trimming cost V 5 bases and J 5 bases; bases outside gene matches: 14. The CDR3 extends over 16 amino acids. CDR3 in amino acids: CASSRSDRAPGYGYTF. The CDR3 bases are TGTGCCAGTAGTCGAAGTGACAGGGCCCCGGGTTATGGCTACACCTTC.

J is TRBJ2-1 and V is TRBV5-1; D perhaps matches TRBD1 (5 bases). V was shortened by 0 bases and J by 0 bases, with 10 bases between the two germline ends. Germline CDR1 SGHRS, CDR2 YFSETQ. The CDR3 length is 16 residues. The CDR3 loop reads CASSLEQEISYNEQFF. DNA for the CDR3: TGCGCCAGCAGCTTGGAACAGGAGATCTCCTACAATGAGCAGTTCTTC.

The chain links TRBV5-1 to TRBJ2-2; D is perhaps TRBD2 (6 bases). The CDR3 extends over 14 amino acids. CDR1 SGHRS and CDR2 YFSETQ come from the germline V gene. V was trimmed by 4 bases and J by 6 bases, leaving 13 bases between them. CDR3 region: CASSAGLGPGELFF. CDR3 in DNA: TGCGCCAGCAGCGCGGGACTGGGGCCCGGGGAGCTGTTTTTT.

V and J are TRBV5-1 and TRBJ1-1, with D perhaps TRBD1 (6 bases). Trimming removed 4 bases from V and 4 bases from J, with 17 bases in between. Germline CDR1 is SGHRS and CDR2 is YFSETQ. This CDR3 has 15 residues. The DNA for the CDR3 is TGCGCCAGCAGCCCCCGGACAGCTGAGGGCACTGAAGCTTTCTTT. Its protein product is CASSPRTAEGTEAFF.

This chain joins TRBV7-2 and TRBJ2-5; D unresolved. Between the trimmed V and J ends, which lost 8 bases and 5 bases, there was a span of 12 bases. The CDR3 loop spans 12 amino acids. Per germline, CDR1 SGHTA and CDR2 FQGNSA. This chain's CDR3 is CASGYISETQYF. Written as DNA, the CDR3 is TGTGCCAGCGGTTACATATCTGAGACCCAGTACTTC.

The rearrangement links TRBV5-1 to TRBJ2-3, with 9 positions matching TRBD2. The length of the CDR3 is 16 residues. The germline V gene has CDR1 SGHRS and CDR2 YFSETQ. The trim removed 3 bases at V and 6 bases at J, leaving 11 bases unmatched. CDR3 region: CASSSKTGLARDTQYF. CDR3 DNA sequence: TGCGCCAGCAGCTCCAAAACGGGACTAGCTCGTGATACGCAGTATTTT.

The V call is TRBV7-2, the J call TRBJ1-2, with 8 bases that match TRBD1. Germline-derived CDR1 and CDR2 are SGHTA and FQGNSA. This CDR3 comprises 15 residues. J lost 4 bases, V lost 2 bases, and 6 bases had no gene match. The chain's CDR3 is CASSLSGGGLYGYTF. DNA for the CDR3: TGTGCCAGCAGCTTATCAGGGGGCGGTCTCTATGGCTACACCTTC.

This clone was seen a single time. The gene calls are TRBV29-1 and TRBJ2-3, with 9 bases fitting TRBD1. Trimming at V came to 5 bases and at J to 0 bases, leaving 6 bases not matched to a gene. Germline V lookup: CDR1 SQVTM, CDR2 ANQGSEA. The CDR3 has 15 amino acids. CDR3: CSVTDRGISTDTQYF. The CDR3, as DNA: TGCAGCGTTACCGACAGGGGGATAAGCACAGATACGCAGTATTTT.

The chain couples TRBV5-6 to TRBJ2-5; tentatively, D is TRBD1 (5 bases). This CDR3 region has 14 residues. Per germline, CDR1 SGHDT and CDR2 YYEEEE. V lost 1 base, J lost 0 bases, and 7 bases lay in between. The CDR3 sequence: CASSLMDNQETQYF. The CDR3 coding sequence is TGTGCCAGCAGCTTGATGGACAACCAAGAGACCCAGTACTTC.

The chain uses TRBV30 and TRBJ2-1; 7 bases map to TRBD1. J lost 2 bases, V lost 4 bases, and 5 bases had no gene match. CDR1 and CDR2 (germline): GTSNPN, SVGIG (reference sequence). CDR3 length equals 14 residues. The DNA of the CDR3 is TGTGCCTGGAACAGGGGCGGTCCCTACAATGAGCAGTTCTTC. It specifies CAWNRGGPYNEQFF.

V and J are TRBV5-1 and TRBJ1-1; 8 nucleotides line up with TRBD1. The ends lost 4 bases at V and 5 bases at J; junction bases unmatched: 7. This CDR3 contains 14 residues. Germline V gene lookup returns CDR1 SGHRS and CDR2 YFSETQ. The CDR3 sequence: CASSAGQGRTEAFF. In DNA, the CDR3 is TGCGCCAGCAGCGCAGGACAGGGTAGAACTGAAGCTTTCTTT.

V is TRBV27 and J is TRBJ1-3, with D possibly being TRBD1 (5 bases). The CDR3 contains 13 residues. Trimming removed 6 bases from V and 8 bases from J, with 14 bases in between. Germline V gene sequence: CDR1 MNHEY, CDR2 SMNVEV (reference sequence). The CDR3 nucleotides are TGTGCCAGCAGAAGGACTCGGGGGGACACCATATATTTT. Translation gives CASRRTRGDTIYF.

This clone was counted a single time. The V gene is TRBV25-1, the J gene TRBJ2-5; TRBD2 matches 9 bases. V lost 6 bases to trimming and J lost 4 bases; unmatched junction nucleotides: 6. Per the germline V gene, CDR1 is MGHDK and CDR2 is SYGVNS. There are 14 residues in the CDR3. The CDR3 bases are TGTGCCAGCAGCGGCGGGAGGGCCGGAGAGACCCAGTACTTC. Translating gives CASSGGRAGETQYF. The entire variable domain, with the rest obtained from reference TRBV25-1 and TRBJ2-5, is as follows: EADIYQTPRYLVIGTGKKITLECSQTMGHDKMYWYQQDPGMELHLIHYSYGVNSTEKGDLSSESTVSRIRTEHFPLTLESARPSHTSQYLCASSGGRAGETQYFGPGTRLLVL.

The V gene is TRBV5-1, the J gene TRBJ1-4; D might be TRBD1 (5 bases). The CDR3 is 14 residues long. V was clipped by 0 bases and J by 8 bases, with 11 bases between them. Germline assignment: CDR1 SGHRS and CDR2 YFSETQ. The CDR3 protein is CASSLVGDREKLFF. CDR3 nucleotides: TGCGCCAGCAGCTTGGTGGGGGATCGAGAAAAACTGTTTTTT.

Here the CDR3 DNA reads TGCGCCAGCAGCTTGGATACGGGGGTCAGCTCACCCCTCCACTTT. This encodes CASSLDTGVSSPLHF. The rearrangement joins TRBV5-1 to TRBJ1-6; D is perhaps TRBD1 (5 bases). The CDR3 contains 15 residues. Trimming took off 0 bases at V and 10 bases at J, with 14 bases between the two ends. Germline V gene data show CDR1 as SGHRS and CDR2 as YFSETQ.

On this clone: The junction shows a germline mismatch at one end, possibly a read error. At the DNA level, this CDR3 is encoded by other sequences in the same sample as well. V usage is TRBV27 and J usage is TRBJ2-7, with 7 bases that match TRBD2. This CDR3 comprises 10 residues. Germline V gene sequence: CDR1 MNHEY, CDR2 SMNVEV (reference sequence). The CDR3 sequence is CASREVTILF. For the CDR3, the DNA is TGTGCCAGCCGGGAGGTGACCATCCTTTTC.

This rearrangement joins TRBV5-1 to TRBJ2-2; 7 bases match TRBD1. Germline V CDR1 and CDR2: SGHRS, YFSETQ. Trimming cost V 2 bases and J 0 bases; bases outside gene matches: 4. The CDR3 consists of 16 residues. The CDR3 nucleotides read TGCGCCAGCAGCTTAGGACAGGCCGCGAACACCGGGGAGCTGTTTTTT. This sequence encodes CASSLGQAANTGELFF.

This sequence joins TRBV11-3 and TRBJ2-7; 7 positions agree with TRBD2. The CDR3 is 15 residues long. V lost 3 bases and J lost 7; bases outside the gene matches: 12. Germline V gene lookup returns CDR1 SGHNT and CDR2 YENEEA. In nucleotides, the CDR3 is TGTGCCAGCAGCTTGGGGGGGGAGGCAACGCGAGAGCAGTACTTC. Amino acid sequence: CASSLGGEATREQYF.

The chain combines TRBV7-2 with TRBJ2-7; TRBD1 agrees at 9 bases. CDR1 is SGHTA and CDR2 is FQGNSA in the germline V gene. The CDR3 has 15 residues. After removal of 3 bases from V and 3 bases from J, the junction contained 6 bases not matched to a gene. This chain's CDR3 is CASSFLQGAVYEQYF. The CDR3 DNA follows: TGTGCCAGCAGCTTTCTACAGGGGGCCGTCTACGAGCAGTACTTC. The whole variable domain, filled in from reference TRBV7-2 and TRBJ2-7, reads GAGVSQSPSNKVTEKGKDVELRCDPISGHTALYWYRQSLGQGLEFLIYFQGNSAPDKSGLPSDRFSAERTGGSVSTLTIQRTQQEDSAVYLCASSFLQGAVYEQYFGPGTRLTVT.

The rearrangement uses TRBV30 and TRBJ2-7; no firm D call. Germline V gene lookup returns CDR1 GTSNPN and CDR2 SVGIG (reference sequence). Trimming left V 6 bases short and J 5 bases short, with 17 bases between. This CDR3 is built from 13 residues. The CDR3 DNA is TGTGCCTGCGCCGGCCAGAGAGCCCACGAGCAGTACTTC. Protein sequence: CACAGQRAHEQYF.

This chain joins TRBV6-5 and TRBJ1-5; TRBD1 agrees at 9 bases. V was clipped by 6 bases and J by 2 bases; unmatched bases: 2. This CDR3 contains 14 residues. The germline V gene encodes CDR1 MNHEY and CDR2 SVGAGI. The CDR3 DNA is TGTGCCAGCAGGGGACAGGGTGGCAATCAGCCCCAGCATTTT. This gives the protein CASRGQGGNQPQHF.